The following is a T cell receptor (beta chain) sequence with its context. These data originate in a study of graft-versus-host responses after intestinal transplantation. The data were produced by immunoSEQ multiplex PCR, yet TCRdb's version contains in-frame clones alone and is incomplete. The sample records about 16,000 clones, approximately 89% being singletons. The CDR3 is 14 residues long. V shed 5 bases and J shed 0 bases, with 11 bases lying between them. Per germline, CDR1 SGHVS and CDR2 FNYEAQ. Sequences were derived from PBMCs, sampled about 110 days after intestinal transplant. This chain connects TRBV7-6 to TRBJ2-7; D call uncertain. This sequence originates from a human patient who received an intestinal transplant, so some T cells may come from the graft donor. Here the CDR3 DNA reads TGTGCCAGCAGCCCCACAGTTTTCTCCTACGAGCAGTACTTC. Its protein is CASSPTVFSYEQYF.